These 22 T cell receptor beta chains were sequenced from one sample in a study of cytomegalovirus exposure and HLA in healthy donors. Primers: 60 Vbeta forward and 13 Jbeta reverse. TCRdb's table, derived via immunoSEQ multiplex PCR, lists solely in-frame clones and lacks some. The sample contains 100,000 to 150,000 clones, 83% of which appear only once. Sequenced material: PBMCs. Receptors originate from a woman aged 40 to 50 in good health and CMV-seropositive.

The chain has TRBV6-1 and TRBJ2-7; 7 nucleotides line up with TRBD1. Germline assignment: CDR1 MNHNS and CDR2 SASEGT. There are 16 residues in the CDR3. Trimming took 4 bases from V and 4 from J; bases not matched to a gene: 13. This CDR3 reads CASSASSGQRRYEQYF. DNA for the CDR3: TGTGCCAGCAGTGCGTCCTCGGGACAGCGCCGATACGAGCAGTACTTC.

The chain recombines TRBV2 with TRBJ2-7; TRBD1 is a possible D gene (6 bases). V was shortened by 6 bases and J by 1 base, with 13 bases between the two germline ends. The germline gives CDR1 SNHLY, CDR2 FYNNEI. The CDR3 is 14 residues long. The CDR3 sequence: CASRQTGASYEQYF. Here the CDR3 DNA reads TGTGCCAGCAGGCAGACAGGTGCTTCCTACGAGCAGTACTTC.

The V call is TRBV6-1, the J call TRBJ1-5; no firm D call. CDR1 and CDR2 (germline): MNHNS, SASEGT. V was clipped by 4 bases and J by 1 base, with 11 bases between them. This CDR3 has 15 residues. CDR3 DNA sequence: TGTGCCAGCAGTGTGCTCTTAGAGAGCAATCAGCCCCAGCATTTT. Its protein is CASSVLLESNQPQHF.

The chain carries TRBV6-1 and TRBJ2-1; weak D call: TRBD1 (6 bases). Trimming stripped 3 bases from V and 2 bases from J, with 11 bases between. There are 15 residues in the CDR3. CDR1 is MNHNS and CDR2 is SASEGT in the germline V gene. CDR3 coding DNA: TGTGCCAGCAGTGAGACAGGAGACCCCTACAATGAGCAGTTCTTC. It yields the protein CASSETGDPYNEQFF.

V gene TRBV27 combines with J gene TRBJ2-1; TRBD1 agrees at 12 bases. CDR1 MNHEY and CDR2 SMNVEV come from the germline V gene (reference sequence). The CDR3 contains 14 residues. V was pared by 5 bases and J by 6 bases, with 2 bases of the junction left unmatched. CDR3 loop: CASSGDRGLNEQFF. In nucleotides, the CDR3 is TGTGCCAGCAGTGGGGACAGGGGGCTCAATGAGCAGTTCTTC.

This clone was picked up a small number of times. The rearrangement joins TRBV4-2 to TRBJ2-1; a possible D gene is TRBD2 (6 bases). The CDR3 consists of 16 residues. Per germline, CDR1 LGHNA and CDR2 YNFKEQ. The V and J ends lost 1 base and 0 bases respectively, with 10 bases between them. CDR3 sequence: CASSQAGVSSYNEQFF. The CDR3 DNA reads TGTGCCAGCAGCCAAGCGGGGGTGTCCTCCTACAATGAGCAGTTCTTC.

The CDR3 region is CASSQEASANEQFF. The CDR3 bases are TGCGCCAGCAGCCAAGAAGCTAGCGCAAATGAGCAGTTCTTC. J is TRBJ2-1 and V is TRBV4-3, with D possibly TRBD2 on 6 matching bases. Germline CDR1 and CDR2: LGHNA and YSLEER. The CDR3 runs 14 residues. The V gene lost 0 bases and the J gene lost 7 bases, with 10 bases spanning the gap.

The chain is built from TRBV4-1 and TRBJ1-1, with D unresolved. The CDR3 loop spans 12 amino acids. The ends were cut back, 4 bases at V and 10 bases at J, with 13 bases in the middle. From germline, CDR1 is MGHRA and CDR2 YSYEKL. The CDR3 DNA reads as TGCGCCAGCAGCCTAGACCGGGAAAGAGCTTTCTTT. It encodes CASSLDRERAFF.

The chain is built from TRBV27 and TRBJ1-1, with D unresolved. This CDR3 has 13 amino acids. With 3 bases removed from V and 0 bases from J, the gap between germline ends came to 5 bases. Germline CDR1 and CDR2: MNHEY and SMNVEV (reference sequence). The chain's CDR3 is CASSFSLNTEAFF. In nucleotides, the CDR3 is TGTGCCAGCAGTTTCTCCCTGAACACTGAAGCTTTCTTT.

DNA for the CDR3: TGTGCCAGCAGCTTATCCAGGGTTTCCTACAATGAGCAGTTCTTC. Protein product: CASSLSRVSYNEQFF. The chain has TRBV5-8 and TRBJ2-1, with D tentatively TRBD1 (5 bases). Germline CDR1 and CDR2: SGHTS and YDEGEE. CDR3 length equals 15 residues. V was pared by 2 bases and J by 1 base, with 10 bases between. The full variable domain, rest sourced from reference TRBV5-8 and TRBJ2-1, is EAGVTQSPTHLIKTRGQQATLRCSPISGHTSVYWYQQALGLGLQFLLWYDEGEERNRGNFPPRFSGRQFPNYSSELNVNALELEDSALYLCASSLSRVSYNEQFFGPGTRLTVL.

The rearrangement uses TRBV25-1 and TRBJ1-6; D call uncertain. The germline V and J ends were trimmed by 6 bases and 1 base, with 10 bases remaining between them. CDR1 is MGHDK, CDR2 SYGVNS, per germline. The CDR3 is 15 residues long. The CDR3 is CASRAVGSYNSPLHF. In nucleotides, the CDR3 is TGTGCCAGCAGAGCGGTGGGTTCCTATAATTCACCCCTCCACTTT.

This chain uses TRBV30 with TRBJ1-4, with 7 bases lining up with TRBD1. Germline CDR1 and CDR2: GTSNPN and SVGIG (reference sequence). V trimming: 2 bases; J trimming: 4 bases; junction bases outside the gene matches: 7. The length of the CDR3 is 15 residues. CDR3 coding DNA: TGTGCCTGGAGTTACAAGACAGGGTATAATGAAAAACTGTTTTTT. Protein: CAWSYKTGYNEKLFF.

This clone has only one observation. The chain recombines TRBV1 with TRBJ1-6; TRBD1 is the table's D call, not checked against the DNA. TRBV1 is a pseudogene. The CDR3 has 14 amino acids. The CDR3 reads CTSSLDRVRSPLHF. CDR3 bases: TGCACCAGCAGCCTTGACAGGGTCCGATCACCCCTCCACTTT.

In this sample, this clone turned up once. The chain couples TRBV5-1 to TRBJ2-7; 14 bases line up with TRBD2. After removal of 4 bases from V and 4 bases from J, the junction contained 10 bases not matched to a gene. CDR3 size: 17 residues. CDR1 is SGHRS and CDR2 is YFSETQ in the germline V gene. The CDR3 spells CASSPGTSGRNFYEQYF. Written as DNA, the CDR3 is TGCGCCAGCAGCCCGGGGACTAGCGGGAGAAACTTTTACGAGCAGTACTTC.

The chain combines TRBV10-3 with TRBJ2-1; TRBD2 aligns across 13 bases. Germline V CDR1 and CDR2: ENHRY, SYGVKD. The length of the CDR3 is 16 residues. V gave up 3 bases and J gave up 7 bases; unmatched junction bases: 6. This chain's CDR3 is CAISDRTSGSFNEQFF. As DNA, the CDR3 is TGTGCCATCAGTGACCGGACTAGCGGGAGTTTTAATGAGCAGTTCTTC.

In this sample, this clone turned up once. The chain is built from TRBV15 and TRBJ1-2, with D perhaps matching TRBD1 (6 bases). The CDR3 runs to 13 residues. V was trimmed by 5 bases and J by 3 bases, leaving 10 bases between them. Germline assignment: CDR1 LNHNV and CDR2 YYDKDF (reference sequence). For the CDR3, the DNA is TGTGCCACCAGCCAGGACAGACACTATGGCTACACCTTC. Protein: CATSQDRHYGYTF.

The chain couples TRBV7-8 to TRBJ1-1; weak D call: TRBD1 (5 bases). Trimming stripped 0 bases from V and 1 base from J, with 6 bases between. This CDR3 contains 14 residues. Germline V gene sequence: CDR1 SGHVS, CDR2 FQNEAQ. CDR3: CASSLATENTEAFF. The CDR3 DNA reads as TGTGCCAGCAGCTTAGCGACAGAGAACACTGAAGCTTTCTTT.

This chain connects TRBV7-2 to TRBJ1-4; D remains unclear. The CDR3 extends over 14 amino acids. V lost 5 bases, J lost 4 bases, and 11 bases lay in between. CDR1 is SGHTA and CDR2 is FQGNSA in the germline V gene. DNA of the CDR3: TGTGCCAGCAGCCCCCGAGGGCTTAATGAAAAACTGTTTTTT. Protein: CASSPRGLNEKLFF.

The chain combines TRBV7-6 with TRBJ1-1; 11 positions agree with TRBD1. This CDR3 comprises 15 residues. The germline V gene encodes CDR1 SGHVS and CDR2 FNYEAQ. J lost 5 bases, V lost 3 bases, and 5 bases had no gene match. The CDR3 nucleotides are TGTGCCAGCAGCTTTGGACAGGGGGCGTTGACTGAAGCTTTCTTT. Amino acid sequence: CASSFGQGALTEAFF.

This chain joins TRBV28 and TRBJ2-4; 9 nucleotides align to TRBD1. Germline CDR1 reads MDHEN; CDR2 reads SYDVKM. CDR3 length equals 15 residues. The V gene end was trimmed by 5 bases and the J gene end by 6 bases; junction bases not matched to a gene: 8. CDR3 protein: CASSTIQGAVNIQYF. CDR3 sequence (DNA): TGTGCCAGCAGTACGATACAGGGGGCGGTAAACATTCAGTACTTC.

The chain uses TRBV7-3 and TRBJ1-1; D might be TRBD1 (6 bases). Germline loops: CDR1 SGHTA, CDR2 FQGTGA. The CDR3 is made up of 13 amino acids. Trimming pared 5 bases from V and 3 bases from J, leaving 10 bases between. The CDR3 loop is CASSPQGYTEAFF. The CDR3 DNA sequence: TGTGCCAGCAGCCCTCAGGGGTACACTGAAGCTTTCTTT.

This clone was seen more than once but under ten times. The chain links TRBV7-8 to TRBJ2-1; D possibly corresponds to TRBD2 (7 bases). The germline V and J ends were trimmed by 4 bases and 1 base, with 14 bases remaining between them. CDR1 is SGHVS, CDR2 FQNEAQ, per germline. This CDR3 comprises 16 residues. This CDR3 is CASSSGAGTSYNEQFF. The CDR3 DNA sequence: TGTGCCAGCAGCTCCGGAGCGGGGACATCCTACAATGAGCAGTTCTTC.